This T cell receptor (beta chain) was recovered during a study of T cell responses to AZD1222 COVID-19 vaccine. Study-wide results and caveats: Donor demographics were predominantly white British with a female majority; clonal diversity may be underestimated. Spike-specific TCR breadth and depth were elevated following two AZD1222 doses. Just a handful of people given AZD1222 tested seropositive at baseline.

Turning to this clone: Its cognate antigen is unknown.

Trimming removed 0 bases from V and 6 bases from J, with 8 bases in between. Germline CDR1 and CDR2: MNHEY and SVGEGT. The CDR3 is made up of 14 amino acids. The data were produced by immunoSEQ multiplex PCR, yet TCRdb's version contains in-frame clones alone and is incomplete. The top ten hold around 5% of the sample, which has some 150,000 clones, under 95% seen once. The rearrangement uses TRBV6-2 or TRBV6-3 and TRBJ2-2, with D maybe TRBD1 (6 bases). The receptor's source is an adult in good health. The specimen was peripheral blood, collected on day 0 of AZD1222 vaccination. CDR3 protein: CASSYSTGAGELFF. The CDR3 nucleotides read TGTGCCAGCAGTTACTCGACAGGCGCCGGGGAGCTGTTTTTT.